This TCR beta chain derives from a study of CD8+CD57+ T cells in acquired aplastic anemia. Turning to the study itself: Across the sorted CD4+ and CD8+ cells, DNA amounts averaged approximately 3.1 ug. CD4+ cell libraries from healthy donors averaged approximately 10 million reads.

This clonotype was counted ten times or more. The V segment lost 3 bases and the J segment 6 bases; nucleotides outside the gene matches: 2. CDR1 and CDR2 from the germline V gene are SNHLY and FYNNEI. The CDR3 is 15 amino acids. The template used for profiling TCR beta VDJ and CDR3 was genomic DNA. TCRdb re-called the reads with MiXCR, one entry per CDR3 protein. The sample yields more than 150,000 distinct CDR3 sequences, 40% to 50% seen once. Sequencing was carried out using sorted CD4+, CD8+, or CD8+CD57+ T cells (not recorded which) from PBMCs. The rearrangement links TRBV2 to TRBJ1-6, with 10 nucleotides matching TRBD1. This receptor was identified in a human donor in good health. The CDR3 region has the DNA TGTGCCAGCAGTGACCGGGACAGGGGTAATTCACCCCTCCACTTT. Translation: CASSDRDRGNSPLHF.